These 21 T cell receptor beta chains were all obtained from the same sample, sequenced in a study of T cells in women clearing cervical HPV infection. This table comes from immunoSEQ multiplex PCR, and its TCRdb copy is limited to in-frame clones, with some not included. Its table lists more than 20,000 clones. Specimen: blood buffy coat. These receptors came from a woman between 18 and 69 years old with a cervical HPV16 infection that either progressed to CIN3+ or cleared (not recorded which).

A note on this clone: The read falls 3 residues short of the CDR3 end, and the missing part is taken from the germline J gene. This rearrangement joins TRBV12-3 or TRBV12-4 to TRBJ2-3, with TRBD1 matching 10 bases. This CDR3 region has 15 residues. The trim removed 3 bases at V and 3 bases at J, leaving 3 bases unmatched. CDR3 DNA (partial): TGTGCCAGCAGTTTGGGGACAGGGGATACAGATACG. Translation gives CASSLGTGDTDT. The entire CDR3 sequence reads CASSLGTGDTDTQYF.

In regard to this clone: The read gets to within 3 residues of the CDR3 end, and the germline J gene fills in the rest. The rearrangement uses TRBV20-1 and TRBJ2-1; 8 nucleotides line up with TRBD2. V lost 1 base to trimming and J lost 7 bases; unmatched junction nucleotides: 9. The CDR3 totals 15 residues. The germline gives CDR1 DFQATT, CDR2 SNEGSKA (reference sequence). The covered CDR3 bases are TGCAGTGCTAGAGTGAGCGGGAGAGTGTCGAATGAG. This gives the protein CSARVSGRVSNE. In full, the CDR3 is CSARVSGRVSNEQFF.

Regarding this clone: The read comes to an end 3 residues before the CDR3 does, leaving the germline J gene to fill in the end. V gene TRBV18 combines with J gene TRBJ2-7; 7 nucleotides line up with TRBD2. The ends lost 3 bases at V and 0 bases at J; junction bases unmatched: 5. This CDR3 contains 15 residues. Germline assignment: CDR1 KGHSH and CDR2 LQKENI. CDR3 region: CASSPNGGSSYEQYF. The covered CDR3 bases are TGTGCCAGCTCACCGAACGGGGGGAGCTCCTACGAG. Drawing the rest from reference TRBV18 and TRBJ2-7, the complete variable domain is NAGVMQNPRHLVRRRGQEARLRCSPMKGHSHVYWYRQLPEEGLKFMVYLQKENIIDESGMPKERFSAEFPKEGPSILRIQQVVRGDSAAYFCASSPNGGSSYEQYFGPGTRLTVT.

Notes on this clone: The read ends 3 residues early relative to the CDR3; the germline J gene fills the gap. This chain connects TRBV20-1 to TRBJ2-5; 7 bases are a match to TRBD2. J gave up 5 bases and V 6 bases, and 18 bases lay outside the gene matches. Per the germline V gene, CDR1 is DFQATT and CDR2 is SNEGSKA (reference sequence). The CDR3 contains 16 residues. The CDR3 bases that were read are TGCAGTGCCCTTGGGGGGGGTCTAGCATCCAGGGAGACC. Translating gives CSALGGGLASRET. The whole CDR3 is CSALGGGLASRETQYF.

About this clone: The sequence runs out 3 residues before the end of the CDR3; the remainder is reconstructed from the germline J gene. The gene calls are TRBV6-2 or TRBV6-3 and TRBJ2-7, with D possibly being TRBD2 (6 bases). The V gene lost 6 bases and the J gene lost 2 bases, with 14 bases spanning the gap. The length of the CDR3 is 14 residues. Germline V gene lookup returns CDR1 MNHEY and CDR2 SVGEGT. The covered CDR3 bases are TGTGCCAGCAGAAGTAGCGGAGGGACCTACGAG. Its translation is CASRSSGGTYE. The full-length CDR3 reads as CASRSSGGTYEQYF.

This CDR3 reads CASSQDYQPAFF. CDR3 bases read: TGTGCCAGCAGTCAGGACTACCAGCCC. The chain is built from TRBV2 and TRBJ1-1, with D unclear. From the germline J gene comes the end of the CDR3, since the read stops 3 residues before it. Germline V CDR1 and CDR2: SNHLY, FYNNEI. This CDR3 is built from 12 residues.

On this clone itself: The CDR3 end falls 3 residues outside the read, so it is completed with the germline J gene. The chain recombines TRBV30 with TRBJ2-3; D remains unclear. Per the germline V gene, CDR1 is GTSNPN and CDR2 is SVGIG (reference sequence). This CDR3 spans 12 amino acids. Deletions cut 7 bases from V and 0 bases from J, with 8 bases between. This CDR3 is CASGKSTDTQYF. CDR3 DNA, as far as it was read: TGTGCCTCGGGTAAAAGCACAGATACG.

To note about this clone: The missing CDR3 end, 3 residues past where the read stops, is filled in from the germline J gene. The chain couples TRBV7-2 to TRBJ2-7; 7 bases map to TRBD1. The V segment lost 6 bases and the J segment 0 bases; nucleotides outside the gene matches: 8. The CDR3 extends over 15 amino acids. CDR1 and CDR2 from the germline V gene are SGHTA and FQGNSA. This CDR3 reads CASRPPGQSSYEQYF. CDR3 DNA, as far as it was read: TGTGCCAGCAGGCCTCCGGGACAGAGCTCCTACGAG.

To note about this clone: Sequencing ends 3 residues short of the CDR3 end; the germline J gene provides the rest. The gene calls are TRBV7-7 and TRBJ1-3; D perhaps matches TRBD1 (6 bases). Germline V lookup: CDR1 SSHAT, CDR2 FNYEAQ (reference sequence). The CDR3 is made up of 15 amino acids. The V end lost 5 bases, the J end lost 2 bases, and 13 bases lay between the germline ends. CDR3 protein: CASSPGVQAGNTIYF. The sequenced part of the CDR3 DNA is TGTGCCAGCAGCCCAGGGGTTCAAGCTGGAAACACC.

Frequency places this clone as medium-sized. Read data end 3 residues before the CDR3 end; the end is taken from the germline J gene. The chain recombines TRBV2 with TRBJ2-7; the D is unclear. This CDR3 is 14 amino acids long. Looked up from germline, CDR1 is SNHLY and CDR2 is FYNNEI. With 2 bases removed from V and 2 bases from J, the gap between germline ends came to 10 bases. The part of the CDR3 DNA that was read is TGTGCCAGCAGTGAACGTGGGCAGACCTACGAG. It specifies CASSERGQTYE. The entire CDR3 is CASSERGQTYEQYF.

With regard to this clone: From the germline J gene comes the end of the CDR3, since the read stops 3 residues before it. V is TRBV20-1 and J is TRBJ1-1, with D possibly matching TRBD1 (5 bases). The CDR3 spans 13 residues. With 3 bases removed from V and 1 base from J, the gap between germline ends came to 9 bases. Germline V gene sequence: CDR1 DFQATT, CDR2 SNEGSKA (reference sequence). The DNA read from the CDR3 is TGCAGTGCTAGTTGGGGGGGGAACACTGAA. This codes for CSASWGGNTE. Given in full, the CDR3 is CSASWGGNTEAFF.

To note about this clone: The DNA ends 3 residues before the CDR3 does, and the rest of the CDR3 is filled in from the germline J gene. J is TRBJ2-6 and V is TRBV18; D gene ambiguous. In germline, CDR1 is KGHSH, CDR2 LQKENI. Between the trimmed V and J ends, which lost 6 bases and 4 bases, there was a span of 13 bases. The CDR3 loop spans 15 amino acids. The covered CDR3 bases are TGTGCCAGCTCCCAGTCCATAGGGGGGGCCAACGTC. This encodes CASSQSIGGANV. The entire CDR3 protein reads CASSQSIGGANVLTF. Drawing the rest from reference TRBV18 and TRBJ2-6, the complete variable domain is NAGVMQNPRHLVRRRGQEARLRCSPMKGHSHVYWYRQLPEEGLKFMVYLQKENIIDESGMPKERFSAEFPKEGPSILRIQQVVRGDSAAYFCASSQSIGGANVLTFGAGSRLTVL.

As regards this clone: The DNA ends 3 residues before the CDR3 does, and the rest of the CDR3 is filled in from the germline J gene. The rearrangement joins TRBV6-1 to TRBJ2-7; TRBD2 matches at 8 bases. The V and J ends lost 1 base and 6 bases, in that order; junction bases with no gene match: 11. CDR1 and CDR2 (germline): MNHNS, SASEGT. This CDR3 is built from 16 residues. The part of the CDR3 DNA that was read is TGTGCCAGCAGTGAAGAGGGACTGGGCCGGGAGGGCGAG. The encoded protein is CASSEEGLGREGE. The CDR3 reads in full as CASSEEGLGREGEQYF.

For this clone: Read sequence stops 3 residues before the CDR3 end, and the germline J gene provides the missing end. The genes are TRBV6-2 or TRBV6-3 and TRBJ2-1; weak D call: TRBD2 (5 bases). The V gene's germline CDR1 is MNHEY and CDR2 SVGEGT. The CDR3 runs to 17 residues. V lost 0 bases, J lost 6 bases, and 18 bases lay in between. CDR3 sequence: CASSYSSSRLYTNEQFF. The covered CDR3 bases are TGTGCCAGCAGTTACTCGAGTAGCAGACTATACACCAATGAG.

Incomplete CDR3 DNA: TGCAGTGCTAGACCGACTAGCGGGAGATACAATGAG. Amino acids: CSARPTSGRYNE. The CDR3 in full is CSARPTSGRYNEQFF. This sequence joins TRBV20-1 and TRBJ2-1, with 12 bases lining up with TRBD2. The read stops 3 residues short of the end of the CDR3; the missing end is completed from the germline J gene. CDR1 and CDR2 from the germline V gene are DFQATT and SNEGSKA (reference sequence). This CDR3 region has 15 residues. The V and J ends lost 2 bases and 4 bases, in that order; junction bases with no gene match: 3.

About this clone itself: The read gets to within 3 residues of the CDR3 end, and the germline J gene fills in the rest. The chain has TRBV20-1 and TRBJ2-7, with 9 bases matching TRBD1. This CDR3 comprises 13 residues. In germline, CDR1 is DFQATT, CDR2 SNEGSKA (reference sequence). Trimming took 6 bases from V and 3 from J; bases not matched to a gene: 6. The DNA read from the CDR3 is TGCAGTGCAAAGGGACAGGGTATCTACGAG. Encoded protein: CSAKGQGIYE. In full, the CDR3 is CSAKGQGIYEQYF.

Notes on this clone: The sequenced fragment ends 3 residues before the CDR3 boundary, so the rest is inferred from the germline J gene. V is TRBV2 and J is TRBJ1-4; 9 nucleotides match TRBD1. V shed 0 bases and J 5 bases; nucleotides not matched to a gene: 4. There are 16 residues in the CDR3. The V gene's germline CDR1 is SNHLY and CDR2 FYNNEI. CDR3 region: CASSEAKGTGNEKLFF. The covered CDR3 bases are TGTGCCAGCAGTGAAGCCAAGGGGACAGGGAATGAAAAA.

A note on this clone: The CDR3 goes on 3 residues after the read ends, and that part is filled in from the germline J gene. This sequence joins TRBV30 and TRBJ1-4; 8 bases are shared with TRBD1. This CDR3 spans 14 amino acids. Germline CDR1 is GTSNPN and CDR2 is SVGIG (reference sequence). The V segment lost 4 bases and the J segment 3 bases; nucleotides outside the gene matches: 4. The CDR3 bases that were read are TGTGCCTGGAACCTACAGGGGGCTAATGAAAAA. Protein: CAWNLQGANEK. The whole CDR3 reads CAWNLQGANEKLFF.

As regards this clone: The read ends 3 residues before the CDR3 terminus; that terminus is restored from the germline J gene. The chain uses TRBV11-2 and TRBJ1-1; weak D call: TRBD1 (6 bases). From germline, CDR1 is SGHAT and CDR2 FQNNGV. V was cut by 6 bases and J by 1 base, with 15 bases left in between. The CDR3 runs 15 residues. The CDR3: CASSRAPGQNTEAFF. The covered CDR3 bases are TGTGCCAGCAGTCGGGCTCCGGGACAGAACACTGAA.

As regards this clone: The read ends 3 residues early relative to the CDR3; the germline J gene fills the gap. J is TRBJ2-7 and V is TRBV19; 9 bases agree with TRBD2. V lost 3 bases, J lost 3 bases, and 3 bases stayed unmatched. Germline CDR1 is LNHDA and CDR2 is SQIVND (reference sequence). The CDR3 length is 14 residues. CDR3 sequence reads: CASSISGSVYEQYF. Partial CDR3 DNA: TGTGCCAGTAGTATTAGCGGGAGTGTCTACGAG.

A note on this clone: Sequencing ends 3 residues short of the CDR3 end; the germline J gene provides the rest. The V gene is TRBV20-1, the J gene TRBJ2-2, with 10 bases fitting TRBD1. CDR1 and CDR2 from the germline V gene are DFQATT and SNEGSKA (reference sequence). The length of the CDR3 is 14 residues. Unmatched junction bases numbered 6, after V lost 5 bases and J lost 6 bases. CDR3 sequence: CSARTGGASGELFF. The CDR3 DNA, read in part, is TGCAGTGCTCGGACAGGGGGTGCGTCCGGGGAG.